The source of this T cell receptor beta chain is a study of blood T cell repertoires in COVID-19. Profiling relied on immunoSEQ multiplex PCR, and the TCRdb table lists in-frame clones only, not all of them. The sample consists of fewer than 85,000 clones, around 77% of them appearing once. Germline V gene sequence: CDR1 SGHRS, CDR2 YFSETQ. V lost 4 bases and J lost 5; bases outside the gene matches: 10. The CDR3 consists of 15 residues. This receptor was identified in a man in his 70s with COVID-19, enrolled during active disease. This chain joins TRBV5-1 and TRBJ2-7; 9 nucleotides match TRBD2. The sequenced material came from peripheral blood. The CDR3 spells CASSVFSGRANEQYF. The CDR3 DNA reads TGCGCCAGCAGCGTCTTTAGCGGGAGAGCGAACGAGCAGTACTTC.